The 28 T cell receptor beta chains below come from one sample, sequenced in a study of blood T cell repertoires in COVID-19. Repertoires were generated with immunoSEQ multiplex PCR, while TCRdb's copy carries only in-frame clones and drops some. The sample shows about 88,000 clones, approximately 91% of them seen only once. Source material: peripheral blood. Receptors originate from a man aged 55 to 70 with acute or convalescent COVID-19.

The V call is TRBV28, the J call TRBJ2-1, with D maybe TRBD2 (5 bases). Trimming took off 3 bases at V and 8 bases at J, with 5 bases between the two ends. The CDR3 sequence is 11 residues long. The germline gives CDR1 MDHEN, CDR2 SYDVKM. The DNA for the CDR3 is TGTGCCAGCAGTTTGAGGGATGAGCAGTTCTTC. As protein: CASSLRDEQFF.

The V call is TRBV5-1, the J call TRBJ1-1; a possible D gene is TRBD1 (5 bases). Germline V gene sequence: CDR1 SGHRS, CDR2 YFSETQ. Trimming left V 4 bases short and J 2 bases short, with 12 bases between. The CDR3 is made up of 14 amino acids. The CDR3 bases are TGCGCCAGCAGCCCCCGACAGCGTAACACTGAAGCTTTCTTT. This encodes CASSPRQRNTEAFF.

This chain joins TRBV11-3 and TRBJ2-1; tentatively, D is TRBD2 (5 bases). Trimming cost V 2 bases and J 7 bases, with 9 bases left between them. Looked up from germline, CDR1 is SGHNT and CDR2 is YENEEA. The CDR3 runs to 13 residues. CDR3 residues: CASSLTTRNEQFF. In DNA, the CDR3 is TGTGCCAGCAGCTTAACCACTAGAAATGAGCAGTTCTTC.

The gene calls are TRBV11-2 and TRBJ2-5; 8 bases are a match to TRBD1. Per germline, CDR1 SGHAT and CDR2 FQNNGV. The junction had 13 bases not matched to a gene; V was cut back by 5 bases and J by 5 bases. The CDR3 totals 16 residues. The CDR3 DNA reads TGTGCCAGCAGCCGCCCCCCGACAGGGGATAGGGAGACCCAGTACTTC. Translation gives CASSRPPTGDRETQYF. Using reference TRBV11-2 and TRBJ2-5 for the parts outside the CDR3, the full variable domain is EAGVAQSPRYKIIEKRQSVAFWCNPISGHATLYWYQQILGQGPKLLIQFQNNGVVDDSQLPKDRFSAERLKGVDSTLKIQPAKLEDSAVYLCASSRPPTGDRETQYFGPGTRLLVL.

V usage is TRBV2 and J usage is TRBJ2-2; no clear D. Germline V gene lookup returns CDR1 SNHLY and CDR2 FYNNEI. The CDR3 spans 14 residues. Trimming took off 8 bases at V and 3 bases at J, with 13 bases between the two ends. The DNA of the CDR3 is TGTGCCAGCCGCCTAGATTTTGACACCGGGGAGCTGTTTTTT. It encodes CASRLDFDTGELFF.

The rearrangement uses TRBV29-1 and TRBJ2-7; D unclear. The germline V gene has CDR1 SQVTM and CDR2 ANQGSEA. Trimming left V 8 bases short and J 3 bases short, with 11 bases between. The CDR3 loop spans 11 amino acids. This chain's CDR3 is CSISTYYEQYF. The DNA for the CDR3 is TGCAGCATCTCCACTTACTACGAGCAGTACTTC.

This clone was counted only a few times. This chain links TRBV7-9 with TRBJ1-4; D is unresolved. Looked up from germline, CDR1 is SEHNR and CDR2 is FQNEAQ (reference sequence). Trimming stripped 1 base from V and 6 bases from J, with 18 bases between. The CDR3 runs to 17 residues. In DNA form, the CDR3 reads TGTGCCAGCAGCTTAGTTGGGCCTCACCGGAAATATGAAAAACTGTTTTTT. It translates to CASSLVGPHRKYEKLFF.

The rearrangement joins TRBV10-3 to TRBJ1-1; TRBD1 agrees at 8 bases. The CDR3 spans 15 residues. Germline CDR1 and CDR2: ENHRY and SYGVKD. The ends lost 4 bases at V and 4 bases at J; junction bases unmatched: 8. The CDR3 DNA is TGTGCCATCAGTGCATCGGGACAGGCCGGCACTGAAGCTTTCTTT. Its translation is CAISASGQAGTEAFF.

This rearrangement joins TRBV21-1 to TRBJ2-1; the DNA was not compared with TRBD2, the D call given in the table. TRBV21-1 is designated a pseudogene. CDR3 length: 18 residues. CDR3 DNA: TGTGCCAGCAGCAAAGTCCGGGGACTAGCAGTATCCTACAATGAGCAGTTCTTC. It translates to CASSKVRGLAVSYNEQFF.

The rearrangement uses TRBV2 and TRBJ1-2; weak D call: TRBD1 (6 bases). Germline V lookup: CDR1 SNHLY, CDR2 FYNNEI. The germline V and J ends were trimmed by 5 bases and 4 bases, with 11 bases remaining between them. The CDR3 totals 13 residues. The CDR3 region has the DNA TGTGCCAGCAGTCGAGGGGGACCCTATGGCTACACCTTC. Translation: CASSRGGPYGYTF.

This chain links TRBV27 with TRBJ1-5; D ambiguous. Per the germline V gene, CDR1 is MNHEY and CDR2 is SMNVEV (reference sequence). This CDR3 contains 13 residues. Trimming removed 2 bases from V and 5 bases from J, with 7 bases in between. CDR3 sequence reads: CASSLAIDQPQHF. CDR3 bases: TGTGCCAGCAGTTTAGCGATTGATCAGCCCCAGCATTTT.

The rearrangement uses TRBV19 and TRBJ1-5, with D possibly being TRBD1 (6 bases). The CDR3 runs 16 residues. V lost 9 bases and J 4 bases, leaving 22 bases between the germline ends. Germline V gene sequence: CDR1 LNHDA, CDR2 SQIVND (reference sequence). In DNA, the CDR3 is TGTGCCAGCGATAGCACTATGGGGGGGGCGAATCAGCCCCAGCATTTT. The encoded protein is CASDSTMGGANQPQHF.

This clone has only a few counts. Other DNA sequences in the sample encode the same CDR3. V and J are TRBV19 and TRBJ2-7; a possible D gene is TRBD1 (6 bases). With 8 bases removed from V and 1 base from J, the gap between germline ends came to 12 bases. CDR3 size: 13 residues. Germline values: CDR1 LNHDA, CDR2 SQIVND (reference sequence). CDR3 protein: CASSLTGSYEQYF. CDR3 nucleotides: TGTGCCAGTTCATTGACAGGTTCCTACGAGCAGTACTTC.

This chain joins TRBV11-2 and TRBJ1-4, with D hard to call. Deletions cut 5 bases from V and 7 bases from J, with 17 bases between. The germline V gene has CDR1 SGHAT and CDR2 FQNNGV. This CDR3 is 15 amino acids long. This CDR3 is CASSAGITKGEKLFF. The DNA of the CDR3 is TGTGCCAGCAGCGCCGGGATAACTAAGGGTGAAAAACTGTTTTTT.

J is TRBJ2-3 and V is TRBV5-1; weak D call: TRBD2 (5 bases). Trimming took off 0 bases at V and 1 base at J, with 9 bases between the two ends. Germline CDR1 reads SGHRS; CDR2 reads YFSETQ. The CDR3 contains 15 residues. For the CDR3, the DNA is TGCGCCAGCAGCTTGGACGGCGGGCGCACAGATACGCAGTATTTT. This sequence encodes CASSLDGGRTDTQYF.

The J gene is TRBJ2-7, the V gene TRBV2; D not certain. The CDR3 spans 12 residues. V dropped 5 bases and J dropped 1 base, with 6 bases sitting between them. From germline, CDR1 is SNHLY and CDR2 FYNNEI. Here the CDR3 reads CASSRDSYEQYF. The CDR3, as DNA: TGTGCCAGCAGTCGAGATTCCTACGAGCAGTACTTC. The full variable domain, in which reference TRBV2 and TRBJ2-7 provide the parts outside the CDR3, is EPEVTQTPSHQVTQMGQEVILRCVPISNHLYFYWYRQILGQKVEFLVSFYNNEISEKSEIFDDQFSVERPDGSNFTLKIRSTKLEDSAMYFCASSRDSYEQYFGPGTRLTVT.

CDR3 in amino acids: CASSQEVLAGAYEQYF. The CDR3 bases are TGTGCCAGCAGCCAAGAGGTACTAGCGGGAGCCTACGAGCAGTACTTC. V and J are TRBV4-2 and TRBJ2-7, with 11 bases that match TRBD2. The CDR3 covers 16 residues. V was clipped by 0 bases and J by 2 bases; unmatched bases: 3. CDR1 is LGHNA and CDR2 is YNFKEQ in the germline V gene.

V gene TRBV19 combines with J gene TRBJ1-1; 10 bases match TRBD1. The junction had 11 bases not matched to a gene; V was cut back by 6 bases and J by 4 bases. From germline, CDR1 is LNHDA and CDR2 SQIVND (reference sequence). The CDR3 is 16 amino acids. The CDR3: CASSPRGQGTGTEAFF. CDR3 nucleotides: TGTGCCAGTAGCCCGAGGGGACAGGGGACGGGCACTGAAGCTTTCTTT.

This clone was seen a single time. In nucleotides, the CDR3 is TGTGCCACCAGTGATCCCAAGCGGGAGGGCCGCAATGAGCAGTTCTTC. Protein sequence: CATSDPKREGRNEQFF. The V gene is TRBV24-1, the J gene TRBJ2-1; 10 bases are shared with TRBD2. This CDR3 comprises 16 residues. The V segment lost 3 bases and the J segment 6 bases; nucleotides outside the gene matches: 7. CDR1 KGHDR and CDR2 SFDVKD come from the germline V gene.

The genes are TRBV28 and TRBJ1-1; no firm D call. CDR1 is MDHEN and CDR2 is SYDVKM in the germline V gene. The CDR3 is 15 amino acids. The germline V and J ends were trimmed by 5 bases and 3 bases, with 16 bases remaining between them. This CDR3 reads CASSPFSGRDTEAFF. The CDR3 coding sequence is TGTGCCAGCAGTCCCTTCAGTGGGCGCGACACTGAAGCTTTCTTT.

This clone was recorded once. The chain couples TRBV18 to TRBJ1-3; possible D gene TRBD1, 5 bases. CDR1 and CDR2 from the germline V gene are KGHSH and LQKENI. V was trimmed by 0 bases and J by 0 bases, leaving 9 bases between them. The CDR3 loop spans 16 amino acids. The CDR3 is CASSPPDTNSGNTIYF. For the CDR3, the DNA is TGTGCCAGCTCACCACCGGACACTAACTCTGGAAACACCATATATTTT.

The CDR3 nucleotides read TGTGCCAGCAGCCAGAACAGGGAGTTGTTAAACGGCTACACCTTC. It translates to CASSQNRELLNGYTF. This sequence joins TRBV3-1 (or the pseudogene TRBV3-2) and TRBJ1-2; the D gene is possibly TRBD1 (6 bases). Germline lookup yields CDR1 LGHDT and CDR2 YNNKEL (reference sequence). The ends were cut back, 3 bases at V and 8 bases at J, with 19 bases in the middle. The CDR3 runs to 15 residues.

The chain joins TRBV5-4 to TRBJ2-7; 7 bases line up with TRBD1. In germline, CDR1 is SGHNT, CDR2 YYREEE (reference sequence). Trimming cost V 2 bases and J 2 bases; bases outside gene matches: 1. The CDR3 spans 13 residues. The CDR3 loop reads CASSFDRAYEQYF. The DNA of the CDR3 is TGTGCCAGCAGCTTCGACAGGGCCTACGAGCAGTACTTC.

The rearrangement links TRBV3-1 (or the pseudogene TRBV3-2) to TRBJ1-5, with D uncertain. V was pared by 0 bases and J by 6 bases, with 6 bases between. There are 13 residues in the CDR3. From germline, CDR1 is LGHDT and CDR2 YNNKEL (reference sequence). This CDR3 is CASSQDGGQPQHF. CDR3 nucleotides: TGTGCCAGCAGCCAAGATGGCGGTCAGCCCCAGCATTTT.

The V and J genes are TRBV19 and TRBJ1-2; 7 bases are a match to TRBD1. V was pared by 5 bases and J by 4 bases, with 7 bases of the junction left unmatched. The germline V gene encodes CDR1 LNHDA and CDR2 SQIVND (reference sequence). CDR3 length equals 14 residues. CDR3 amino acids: CASSPRNRGYGYTF. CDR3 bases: TGTGCCAGTAGTCCCCGGAACAGGGGCTATGGCTACACCTTC.

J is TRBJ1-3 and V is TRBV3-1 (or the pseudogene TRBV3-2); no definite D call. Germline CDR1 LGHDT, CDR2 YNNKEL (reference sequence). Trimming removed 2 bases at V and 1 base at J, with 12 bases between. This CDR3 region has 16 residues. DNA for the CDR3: TGTGCCAGCAGCCAACGACACACTTCTTCTGGAAACACCATATATTTT. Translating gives CASSQRHTSSGNTIYF.

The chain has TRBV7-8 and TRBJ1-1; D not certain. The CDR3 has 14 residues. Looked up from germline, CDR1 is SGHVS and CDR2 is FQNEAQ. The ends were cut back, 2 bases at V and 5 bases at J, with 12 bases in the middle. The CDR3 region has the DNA TGTGCCAGCAGCTTACAAGGGAGGAGGACTGAAGCTTTCTTT. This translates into CASSLQGRRTEAFF.

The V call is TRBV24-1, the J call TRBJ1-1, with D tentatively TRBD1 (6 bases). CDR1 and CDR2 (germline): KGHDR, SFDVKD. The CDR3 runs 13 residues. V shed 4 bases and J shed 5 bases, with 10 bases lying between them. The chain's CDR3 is CATSDRGETEAFF. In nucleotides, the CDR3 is TGTGCCACCAGTGACAGGGGAGAGACTGAAGCTTTCTTT.